Listed below are T cell receptor beta chains from one sample, sequenced in a study of vaccination and CD4 T cells after COVID-19. Each CDR3 protein is one row after TCRdb ran MiXCR on the PCR reads. The sample yields around 7,000 distinct CDR3 sequences, about 36% seen once. No antigens are known for them. Sequencing used CD4+ T cells from blood, cultured in vitro. The receptors derive from a human donor in good health. Each CDR3 is given with its conserved first and last residue. D genes are given only for firm matches. Size is stated for part of the rows, as once, few or many counts, or as a class when the clone is expanded.

>.|.|TRBV7-3|TRBJ1-1|15
TGTGCCAGCAGCTCCCTAAGGGCCATGAACACTGAAGCTTTCTTT
CASSSLRAMNTEAFF
>.|few|TRBV6-5|TRBJ1-5|15
TGTGCCAGCAGTTATAGTTTGGGGAGTGGTCAGCCCCAGCATTTT
CASSYSLGSGQPQHF
>.|.|TRBV5-5|TRBJ1-5|15
TGTGCCAGCAGCTCCCGGCAGGCATCAGGTCAGCCCCAGCATTTT
CASSSRQASGQPQHF
>.|.|TRBV6-5|TRBJ1-3|14
TGTGCCAGCAGTTACGGGGTGCAGGGAAACACCATATATTTT
CASSYGVQGNTIYF
>.|.|TRBV4-1|TRBJ1-3|15
TGCGCCAGCAGCCAAGAATATATGGGGGAAGACACCATATATTTT
CASSQEYMGEDTIYF
>.|few|TRBV11-2|TRBJ1-2|12
TGTGCCAGCAGCTTAATCGGTTATGGCTACACCTTC
CASSLIGYGYTF
>TRBD2|.|TRBV6-1|TRBJ2-1|14
TGTGCCAGCACCCCGGGACTAGCAACCAATGAGCAGCTCTTC
CASTPGLATNEQLF
>.|.|TRBV20-1|TRBJ1-1|10
TGCAGTGCTAATCTCCCTGAAGCTTTCTTT
CSANLPEAFF
>.|.|TRBV20-1|TRBJ1-4|12
TGCAGTGCTAGCTACCTTGACGAAAAACTGTTTTTT
CSASYLDEKLFF
>TRBD1|.|TRBV7-8|TRBJ2-2|15
TGTGCCAGCAGCCTTGACAGGGGGGTGGCCGGGGAGCTGTTTTTT
CASSLDRGVAGELFF
>.|few|TRBV12-3/TRBV12-4|TRBJ2-3|12
TGTGCCAGCAAGCTAGGTACAGATACGCAGTATTTT
CASKLGTDTQYF
>.|few|TRBV20-1|TRBJ1-1|13
TGCAGTGCTGAAAGACAGAGGAGGACTGAAGCTTTCTTT
CSAERQRRTEAFF
>TRBD1|few|TRBV6-1|TRBJ2-2|15
TGTGCCAGCAGTGGTCAGGGGGCAGGCACCGGGGAGCTGTTTTTT
CASSGQGAGTGELFF
>TRBD1|.|TRBV12-3/TRBV12-4|TRBJ1-2|13
TGTGCCAGCAGCACAGGGGGCAGCTATGGCTACACCTTC
CASSTGGSYGYTF
>.|few|TRBV19|TRBJ1-2|14
TGTGCCAGTATCCCGGAGTATGGTAACTATGGCTACACCTTC
CASIPEYGNYGYTF
>TRBD1|.|TRBV20-1|TRBJ1-1|12
TGCAGTGCTTGGACAGGGGACACTGAAGCTTTCTTT
CSAWTGDTEAFF
>.|few|TRBV20-1|TRBJ2-4|14
TGCAGTGCTAGCACAGGAATAGCCAAAAACATTCAGTACTTC
CSASTGIAKNIQYF
>.|.|TRBV19|TRBJ2-3|14
TGTGCCAGTCGGGACTCTTCTAGCACAGATACGCAGTATTTT
CASRDSSSTDTQYF
>.|few|TRBV15|TRBJ1-5|14
TGTGCCACCAGCACGGACTATAGCAATCAGCCCCAGCATTTT
CATSTDYSNQPQHF
>.|.|TRBV27|TRBJ2-2|16
TGTGCCAGCAGTCTCATCGACAGGAGAGACACCGGGGAGCTGTTTTTT
CASSLIDRRDTGELFF
>.|.|TRBV4-1|TRBJ1-1|15
TGCGCCAGCAGCCAAGGTGGAGGGATGAGGACTGAAGCTTTCTTT
CASSQGGGMRTEAFF
>.|.|TRBV12-3/TRBV12-4|TRBJ1-5|15
TGTGCCAGCAGCTACATTGCACAGGGAGGTCAGCCCCAGCATTTT
CASSYIAQGGQPQHF
>.|.|TRBV6-5|TRBJ2-7|14
TGTGCCAGCAGTTATCGGGCAGGGAGGTACGAGCAGTACTTC
CASSYRAGRYEQYF
>.|once|TRBV20-1|TRBJ1-3|14
TGCAGTGCTAGAGATCGGCAGGGGGGAAACACCATATATTTT
CSARDRQGGNTIYF
>.|.|TRBV20-1|TRBJ1-1|16
TGCAGTGCTAGCGTGAGGGGATCCGACAGACACCTTGAAGCTTTCTTT
CSASVRGSDRHLEAFF
>.|.|TRBV6-1|TRBJ2-1|12
TGTGCCAGCAGGGGGGCGGGCAATGAGCAGTTCTTC
CASRGAGNEQFF
>TRBD1|few|TRBV5-4|TRBJ1-6|15
TGTGCCAGCAGCTTGTCTACTAACAGGGGATCACCCCTCCACTTT
CASSLSTNRGSPLHF
>.|few|TRBV6-1|TRBJ1-5|13
TGTGCCAGCAGCCAACAACCTGATCAGCCCCAGCATTTT
CASSQQPDQPQHF
>TRBD2|.|TRBV6-1|TRBJ2-1|14
TGTGCCAGCATCAATAGCGGGGGGGCCAATGAGCAGTTCTTC
CASINSGGANEQFF
>TRBD1|.|TRBV6-1|TRBJ1-6|16
TGTGCCAGCAGGGCCTCCGGGACAGAGCTAAATTCACCCCTCCACTTT
CASRASGTELNSPLHF
>.|few|TRBV6-1|TRBJ1-6|16
TGTGCCAGCAAGGTTGCAGGGAAATCCTATAATTCACCCCTCCACTTT
CASKVAGKSYNSPLHF
>TRBD1|.|TRBV7-8|TRBJ2-3|15
TGTGCCAGCAGGGCCGGGACAGGACCCACAGATACGCAGTATTTT
CASRAGTGPTDTQYF